This T cell receptor beta chain came from a study of T-cell memory formation after mild COVID-19. Constant-segment primers were used for 5'RACE, and the resulting TCR alpha and TCR beta cDNA libraries carried sample barcodes and UMIs. One entry per CDR3 protein results from TCRdb running MiXCR on the 5' RACE reads. The sample comprises roughly 310,000 distinct CDR3 sequences, around a sixth of which are singletons, and around 23% rests with the top ten. This CDR3 is built from 13 residues. Only a few counts were recorded for this clonotype. The antigen remains undetermined. Study-wide results and limits: Mainly CM and EM harbored the contracting CD4+ clones; mainly EMRA harbored the CD8+ ones. Certain responding clones were present in pre-infection memory, suggesting participation of cross-reactive memory. Clones contracting day 15 to 85 were balanced CD4/CD8; later expanders leaned CD4+.

Sequenced input: PBMCs or a T cell subset sorted from them (not recorded which). This receptor was obtained from a man in his late teens or twenties who had mild COVID-19 (a few samples of this study predate the infection). Cell type and time point are not known. The chain carries TRBV21-1 and TRBJ2-5. TRBV21-1 constitutes a pseudogene. This chain's CDR3 is CASLGGNQETQYF. Written as DNA, the CDR3 is TGTGCCAGCCTCGGGGGGAACCAAGAGACCCAGTACTTC.